One and the same sample provided the 10 T cell receptor beta chains below, sequenced in a study of blood T cells in healthy people across ages. Through a sample-barcoded 5' primer and a J-beta primer mix, a second PCR was run for 7 to 11 cycles. TCRdb re-called the 5' RACE reads with MiXCR, one entry per CDR3 protein. Of some 760,000 distinct CDR3 sequences in the sample, roughly 25% are singletons; the top ten hold 8% to 10%. A further study also used this sample, focusing on T cells of mothers and their children.

Sequenced material: blood. These receptors came from a boy aged 5-17 years in good health.

The gene calls are TRBV9 and TRBJ1-1; no firm D call. This CDR3 is 14 amino acids long. Trimming removed 3 bases at V and 6 bases at J, with 15 bases between. CDR1 and CDR2 from the germline V gene are SGDLS and YYNGEE. For the CDR3, the DNA is TGTGCCAGCAGCGCGGAATTAAGAGGGTCTGAAGCTTTCTTT. Translating gives CASSAELRGSEAFF.

Comment on this clonotype: Just one base apart from a much larger clone, this may be a read error. The chain carries TRBV9 and TRBJ2-5; D ambiguous. The CDR3 extends over 13 amino acids. From germline, CDR1 is SGDLS and CDR2 YYNGEE. Trimming removed 1 base from V and 0 bases from J, with 4 bases in between. The CDR3 spells CASSVRYQETQYF. CDR3 DNA sequence: TGTGCCAGCAGCGTAAGGTACCAAGAGACCCAGTACTTC.

The chain employs TRBV7-3 and TRBJ1-1; D may be TRBD1 (5 bases). This CDR3 spans 16 amino acids. V gave up 5 bases and J gave up 3 bases, with 19 bases separating them. Germline loops: CDR1 SGHTA, CDR2 FQGTGA. CDR3 region: CASSLAGAGADTEAFF. The CDR3 DNA sequence: TGTGCCAGCAGCCTCGCCGGGGCCGGGGCAGACACTGAAGCTTTCTTT. Supplemented by reference TRBV7-3 and TRBJ1-1, the full variable domain reads GAGVSQTPSNKVTEKGKYVELRCDPISGHTALYWYRQSLGQGPEFLIYFQGTGAADDSGLPNDRFFAVRPEGSVSTLKIQRTERGDSAVYLCASSLAGAGADTEAFFGQGTRLTVV.

This clonotype was picked up many times. The CDR3 DNA is TGTGCCAGCAGCTTATTCAGGGGGAGTGAGCAGTTCTTC. Protein sequence: CASSLFRGSEQFF. The chain carries TRBV7-9 and TRBJ2-1; 7 bases fit TRBD1. CDR3 size: 13 residues. Germline CDR1 SEHNR, CDR2 FQNEAQ (reference sequence). With 2 bases clipped from V and 9 bases from J, the junction kept 4 bases outside the gene matches.

This clonotype was seen a few times. The chain uses TRBV3-1 and TRBJ1-4; 9 bases agree with TRBD1. Germline loops: CDR1 LGHDT, CDR2 YNNKEL (reference sequence). The junction had 9 bases not matched to a gene; V was cut back by 4 bases and J by 6 bases. The CDR3 consists of 16 residues. CDR3 DNA: TGTGCCAGCAGCCCGTGGACAGGGGCGCTCGATGAAAAACTGTTTTTT. It translates to CASSPWTGALDEKLFF.

This clonotype was counted only a few times. The chain links TRBV10-3 to TRBJ2-5; TRBD2 agrees at 12 bases. The DNA end is a closer match to TRBJ2-1, so the J assignment may be wrong. The germline V gene encodes CDR1 ENHRY and CDR2 SYGVKD. The CDR3 is 15 amino acids. The CDR3 loop is CAISGLAGAYNEQFF. CDR3 DNA: TGTGCCATCAGTGGACTAGCGGGGGCCTACAATGAGCAGTTCTTC.

This clonotype occurred a few times. The CDR3 reads CASSLPGVTEQYF. The CDR3, as DNA: TGTGCCAGCAGCTTGCCGGGAGTGACCGAGCAGTACTTC. V and J are TRBV5-5 and TRBJ2-7; a weak D match, TRBD2 (6 bases). The CDR3 contains 13 residues. CDR1 SGHKS and CDR2 YYEKEE come from the germline V gene (reference sequence). V was clipped by 1 base and J by 6 bases, with 11 bases between them. Using reference TRBV5-5 and TRBJ2-7 for the parts outside the CDR3, the full variable domain is DAGVTQSPTHLIKTRGQQVTLRCSPISGHKSVSWYQQVLGQGPQFIFQYYEKEERGRGNFPDRFSARQFPNYSSELNVNALLLGDSALYLCASSLPGVTEQYFGPGTRLTVT.

This clonotype was seen more than once but under ten times. The gene calls are TRBV5-1 and TRBJ2-5; D not certain. With the DNA end fitting TRBJ2-1 better, the J assignment may be wrong. The germline gives CDR1 SGHRS, CDR2 YFSETQ. This CDR3 contains 14 residues. The CDR3 region is CASSFGSDVDEQFF. For the CDR3, the DNA is TGCGCCAGCAGCTTTGGGTCGGACGTCGATGAGCAGTTCTTC.

This clonotype was found a few times. The V and J genes are TRBV7-3 and TRBJ2-3; TRBD1 is a possible D gene (6 bases). V gave up 2 bases and J gave up 1 base, with 13 bases separating them. The CDR3 runs 16 residues. Germline CDR1 SGHTA, CDR2 FQGTGA. CDR3 sequence: CASSLQGTSGTDTQYF. The CDR3 nucleotides are TGTGCCAGCAGCTTACAGGGGACCTCTGGCACAGATACGCAGTATTTT.

This clonotype was seen more than once but under ten times. The J gene is TRBJ2-5, the V gene TRBV7-3, with 8 bases that match TRBD2. The end of the DNA is better explained by TRBJ2-1, so the J call may be wrong. The CDR3 loop spans 14 amino acids. Germline values: CDR1 SGHTA, CDR2 FQGTGA. Here the CDR3 reads CASSSTSGGDEQFF. In DNA form, the CDR3 reads TGTGCCAGCAGCTCAACTAGCGGCGGGGATGAGCAGTTCTTC.